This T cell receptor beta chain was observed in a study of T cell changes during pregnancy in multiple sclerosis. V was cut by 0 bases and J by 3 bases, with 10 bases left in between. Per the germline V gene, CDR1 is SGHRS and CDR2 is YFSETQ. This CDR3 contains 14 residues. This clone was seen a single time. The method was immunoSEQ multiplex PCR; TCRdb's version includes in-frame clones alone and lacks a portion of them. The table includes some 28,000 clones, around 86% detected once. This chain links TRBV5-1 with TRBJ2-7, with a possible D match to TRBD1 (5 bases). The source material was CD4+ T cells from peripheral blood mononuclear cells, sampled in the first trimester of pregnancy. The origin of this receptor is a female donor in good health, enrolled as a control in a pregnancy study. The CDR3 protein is CASSLEGAGYEQYF. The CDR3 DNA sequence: TGCGCCAGCAGCTTGGAAGGGGCCGGCTACGAGCAGTACTTC.